The 10 T cell receptor beta chains given below trace back to one sample, sequenced in a study of T-cell reconstitution after alpha-beta-depleted transplantation in children. The TCRbeta library incorporated unique molecular identifiers. TCRdb reprocessed the PCR reads via MiXCR and lists one record per CDR3 protein. The sample carries about 260,000 distinct CDR3 sequences, roughly 8.2% recorded once. The sample here was PBMCs, mostly from graft donor cells, taken 180 days after TCRalphabeta/CD19-depleted stem cell transplant. These receptors were collected from a male patient younger than 18 who had a stem cell transplant for acute lymphoblastic leukemia, so the T cells may come from the graft donor.

Only a few counts were recorded for this clonotype. This chain joins TRBV3-1 and TRBJ2-4; D is ambiguous. Germline V CDR1 and CDR2: LGHDT, YNNKEL (reference sequence). V lost 4 bases and J 2 bases, leaving 6 bases between the germline ends. The CDR3 loop spans 13 amino acids. In DNA, the CDR3 is TGTGCCAGCAGCCGCTCAACCAAAAACATTCAGTACTTC. Its translation: CASSRSTKNIQYF. The full variable domain, its missing parts supplied by reference TRBV3-1 and TRBJ2-4, is DTAVSQTPKYLVTQMGNDKSIKCEQNLGHDTMYWYKQDSKKFLKIMFSYNNKELIINETVPNRFSPKSPDKAHLNLHINSLELGDSAVYFCASSRSTKNIQYFGAGTRLSVL.

Of note for this clonotype: A much larger clone differs by one base, so this may be a read error. This sequence joins TRBV27 and TRBJ2-2; 9 bases align to TRBD1. This CDR3 region has 14 residues. Trimming cost V 8 bases and J 7 bases; bases outside gene matches: 8. CDR1 and CDR2 from the germline V gene are MNHEY and SMNVEV (reference sequence). The CDR3 DNA is TGTGCCAGCGCCATCGGGACAGGGAGCGGGGAGCTGTTTTTT. It yields the protein CASAIGTGSGELFF.

Ten or more counts support this clonotype. The V gene is TRBV3-1, the J gene TRBJ1-2, with 7 bases fitting TRBD1. J gave up 7 bases and V 6 bases, and 8 bases lay outside the gene matches. There are 13 residues in the CDR3. CDR1 and CDR2 from the germline V gene are LGHDT and YNNKEL (reference sequence). The DNA for the CDR3 is TGTGCCAGCAGTCTAGACAGGGATGGTGGCTACACCTTC. This codes for CASSLDRDGGYTF. Complete variable domain (other parts from reference TRBV3-1 and TRBJ1-2): DTAVSQTPKYLVTQMGNDKSIKCEQNLGHDTMYWYKQDSKKFLKIMFSYNNKELIINETVPNRFSPKSPDKAHLNLHINSLELGDSAVYFCASSLDRDGGYTFGSGTRLTVV.

This clonotype was observed many times. This chain joins TRBV28 and TRBJ2-5, with D perhaps TRBD1 (6 bases). CDR3 size: 14 residues. With 3 bases removed from V and 1 base from J, the gap between germline ends came to 9 bases. Germline CDR1 reads MDHEN; CDR2 reads SYDVKM. The CDR3 DNA sequence: TGTGCCAGCAGTTTTCTGGACAGCCAAGAGACCCAGTACTTC. It yields the protein CASSFLDSQETQYF. Together with reference TRBV28 and TRBJ2-5, the CDR3 gives the full variable domain: DVKVTQSSRYLVKRTGEKVFLECVQDMDHENMFWYRQDPGLGLRLIYFSYDVKMKEKGDIPEGYSVSREKKERFSLILESASTNQTSMYLCASSFLDSQETQYFGPGTRLLVL.

The V gene is TRBV20-1, the J gene TRBJ2-1, with 7 bases identical to TRBD2. CDR1 is DFQATT, CDR2 SNEGSKA, per germline (reference sequence). CDR3 length: 10 amino acids. Here the CDR3 DNA reads TGCAGCTATTTCGGGGGGACGCAGTTCTTC. This sequence encodes CSYFGGTQFF.

This clonotype was detected many times. The chain uses TRBV28 and TRBJ2-7; D not resolved. Germline CDR1 reads MDHEN; CDR2 reads SYDVKM. V was shortened by 5 bases and J by 0 bases, with 8 bases between the two germline ends. This CDR3 comprises 13 residues. CDR3 bases: TGTGCCAGCAGTCCCTGGAGCTCCTACGAGCAGTACTTC. Residues: CASSPWSSYEQYF.

This clonotype was seen ten or more times. The chain carries TRBV20-1 and TRBJ1-1; 7 nucleotides match TRBD1. The CDR3 totals 13 residues. Looked up from germline, CDR1 is DFQATT and CDR2 is SNEGSKA (reference sequence). CDR3 sequence (DNA): TGCAGGGGTCAGCAGGGGGTGAACACTGAAGCTTTCTTT. Its protein product is CRGQQGVNTEAFF.

This clonotype was counted at least ten times. V usage is TRBV2 and J usage is TRBJ2-2; 10 nucleotides align to TRBD2. The ends lost 11 bases at V and 3 bases at J; junction bases unmatched: 3. The CDR3 has 13 residues. Germline V gene lookup returns CDR1 SNHLY and CDR2 FYNNEI. For the CDR3, the DNA is TGTGCCGGGAGCGGGGGGGACACCGGGGAGCTGTTTTTT. It yields the protein CAGSGGDTGELFF. The full variable domain, rest sourced from reference TRBV2 and TRBJ2-2, is EPEVTQTPSHQVTQMGQEVILRCVPISNHLYFYWYRQILGQKVEFLVSFYNNEISEKSEIFDDQFSVERPDGSNFTLKIRSTKLEDSAMYFCAGSGGDTGELFFGEGSRLTVL.

This clonotype was picked up many times. The V and J genes are TRBV5-6 and TRBJ1-1; D remains ambiguous. CDR3 length: 14 residues. Trimming took 4 bases from V and 1 from J, leaving 11 bases between them. Germline loops: CDR1 SGHDT, CDR2 YYEEEE. DNA for the CDR3: TGTGCCAGCAGCATAGCAGGATGGAACACTGAAGCTTTCTTT. Amino acid sequence: CASSIAGWNTEAFF.

At least ten counts were recorded for this clonotype. The CDR3 sequence: CASSATGLAASTDTQYF. The CDR3 DNA is TGCGCCAGCAGCGCAACGGGACTAGCGGCCTCCACAGATACGCAGTATTTT. This rearrangement joins TRBV5-1 to TRBJ2-3, with TRBD2 matching over 11 bases. This CDR3 is 17 amino acids long. CDR1 is SGHRS, CDR2 YFSETQ, per germline. The J segment lost 2 bases and the V segment lost 4 bases, leaving 9 bases of the junction unmatched.